This TCR beta chain was profiled in a study of T cells in Graves' hyperthyroidism and ophthalmopathy. Points on this clonotype: Antigen specificity is unknown.

Under 3 months was the duration of disease in ophthalmopathy patients, who also had a Clinical Activity Score of at least 3 and a NOSPECS grade of at least 4. Diagnoses were made from clinical symptoms, serum measures (thyroxine and TRAb), thyroid ultrasound and orbital computed tomography. The PBMCs studied were ones that came from roughly 11 ml fresh peripheral blood. V was cut by 3 bases and J by 1 base, with 12 bases left in between. The V gene's germline CDR1 is SGHDN and CDR2 FVKESK. The CDR3 runs to 15 residues. Amplification of TCR beta CDR3 regions used RNA as the template. HTBI primers were employed in a first-round RT-PCR of the TCR CDR3. TCRdb reprocessed the multiplex PCR reads with MiXCR, giving one entry per CDR3 protein. The sample records 500,000 to 800,000 distinct CDR3 sequences, about 14% being singletons. Findings and limits, study-wide: Stable hyperthyroidism was told apart from ophthalmopathy by a model built on 13 V-J features.

The genes are TRBV14 and TRBJ2-5; tentative D call: TRBD2 (5 bases). The specimen sequenced was blood. This TCR was recovered from a woman aged 50 to 60 with Graves' ophthalmopathy. CDR3 in DNA: TGTGCCAGCAGCCATGCGAAGGACTTCCAAGAGACCCAGTACTTC. As protein: CASSHAKDFQETQYF.